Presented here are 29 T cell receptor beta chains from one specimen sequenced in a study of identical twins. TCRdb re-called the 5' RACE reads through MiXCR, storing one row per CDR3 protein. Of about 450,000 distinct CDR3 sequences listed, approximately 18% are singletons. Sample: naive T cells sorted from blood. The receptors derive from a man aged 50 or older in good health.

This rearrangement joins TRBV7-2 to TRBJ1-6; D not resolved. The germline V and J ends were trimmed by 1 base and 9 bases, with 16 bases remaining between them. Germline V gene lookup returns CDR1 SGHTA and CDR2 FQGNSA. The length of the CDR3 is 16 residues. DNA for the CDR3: TGTGCCAGCAGCTTAGGGGAGCTCTGGATGGGTTCACCCCTCCACTTT. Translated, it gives CASSLGELWMGSPLHF.

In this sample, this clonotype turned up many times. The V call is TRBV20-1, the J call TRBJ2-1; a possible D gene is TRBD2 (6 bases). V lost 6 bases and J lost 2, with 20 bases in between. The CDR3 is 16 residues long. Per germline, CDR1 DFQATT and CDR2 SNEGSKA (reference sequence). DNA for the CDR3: TGCAGTGCCTCAGATCCGGCGGGACTCACCTACAATGAGCAGTTCTTC. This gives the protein CSASDPAGLTYNEQFF.

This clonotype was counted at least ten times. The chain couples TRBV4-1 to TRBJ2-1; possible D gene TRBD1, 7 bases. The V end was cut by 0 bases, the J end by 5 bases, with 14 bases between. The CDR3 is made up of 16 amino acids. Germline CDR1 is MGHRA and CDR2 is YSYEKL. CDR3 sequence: CASSQEGGGFNNEQFF. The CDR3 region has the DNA TGCGCCAGCAGCCAAGAAGGAGGGGGCTTTAACAATGAGCAGTTCTTC.

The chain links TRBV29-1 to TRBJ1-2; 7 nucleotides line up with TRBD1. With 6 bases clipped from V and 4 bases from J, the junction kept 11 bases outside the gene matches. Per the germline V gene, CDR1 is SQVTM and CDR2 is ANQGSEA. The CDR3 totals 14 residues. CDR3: CSVGGGAKAYGYTF. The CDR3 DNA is TGCAGCGTGGGAGGGGGCGCAAAAGCCTATGGCTACACCTTC.

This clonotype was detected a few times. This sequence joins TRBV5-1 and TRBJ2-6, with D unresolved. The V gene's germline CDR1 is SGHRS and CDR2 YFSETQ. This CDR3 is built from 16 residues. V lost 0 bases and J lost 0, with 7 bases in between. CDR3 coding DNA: TGCGCCAGCAGCTTGGAACCCATCTCTGGGGCCAACGTCCTGACTTTC. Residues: CASSLEPISGANVLTF.

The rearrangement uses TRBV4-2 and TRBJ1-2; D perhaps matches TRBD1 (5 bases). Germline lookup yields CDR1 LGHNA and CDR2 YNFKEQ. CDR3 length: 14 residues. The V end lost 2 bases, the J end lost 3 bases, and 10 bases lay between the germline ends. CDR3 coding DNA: TGTGCCAGCAGCCAACTGCTACAGGACTATGGCTACACCTTC. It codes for CASSQLLQDYGYTF.

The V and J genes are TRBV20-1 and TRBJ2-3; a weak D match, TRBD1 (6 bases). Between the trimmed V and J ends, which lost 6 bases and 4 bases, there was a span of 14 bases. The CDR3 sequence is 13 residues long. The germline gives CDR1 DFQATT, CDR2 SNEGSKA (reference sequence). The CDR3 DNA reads TGCAGTGCCAGAACTCCAGGGGCAGATACGCAGTATTTT. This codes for CSARTPGADTQYF.

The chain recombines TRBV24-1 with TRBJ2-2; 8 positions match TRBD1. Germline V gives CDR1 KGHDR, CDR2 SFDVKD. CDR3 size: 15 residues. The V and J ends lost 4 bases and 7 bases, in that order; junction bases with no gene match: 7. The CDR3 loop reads CATSETDRGGGELFF. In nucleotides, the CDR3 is TGTGCCACCAGTGAGACAGACAGGGGTGGCGGGGAGCTGTTTTTT.

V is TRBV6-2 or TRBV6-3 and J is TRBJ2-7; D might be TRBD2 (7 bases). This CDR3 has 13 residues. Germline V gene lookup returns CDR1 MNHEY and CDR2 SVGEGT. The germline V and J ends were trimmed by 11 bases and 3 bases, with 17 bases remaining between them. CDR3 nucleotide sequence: TGTGCCTCCAGTGGGGGGGGCTACTACGAGCAGTACTTC. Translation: CASSGGGYYEQYF.

CDR3 in DNA: TGTGCCAGCCACGGACTGGGAGAAAACAAAAATACGCAGTATTTT. Its protein is CASHGLGENKNTQYF. J is TRBJ2-3 and V is TRBV3-1; the D gene is possibly TRBD2 (5 bases). CDR3 size: 15 residues. V lost 8 bases, J lost 7 bases, and 22 bases lay in between. Germline CDR1 LGHDT, CDR2 YNNKEL (reference sequence).

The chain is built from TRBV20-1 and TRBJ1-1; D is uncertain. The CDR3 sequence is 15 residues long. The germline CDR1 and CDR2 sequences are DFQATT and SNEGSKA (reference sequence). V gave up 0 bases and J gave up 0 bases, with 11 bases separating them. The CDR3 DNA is TGCAGTGCTAGAGATCGAGTGGTCGTGAACACTGAAGCTTTCTTT. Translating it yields CSARDRVVVNTEAFF.

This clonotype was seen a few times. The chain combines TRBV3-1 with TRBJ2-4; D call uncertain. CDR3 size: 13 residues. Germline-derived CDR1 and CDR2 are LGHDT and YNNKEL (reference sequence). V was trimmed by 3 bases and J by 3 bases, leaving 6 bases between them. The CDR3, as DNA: TGTGCCAGCAGCCAGGGTGGCAAAAACATTCAGTACTTC. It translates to CASSQGGKNIQYF.

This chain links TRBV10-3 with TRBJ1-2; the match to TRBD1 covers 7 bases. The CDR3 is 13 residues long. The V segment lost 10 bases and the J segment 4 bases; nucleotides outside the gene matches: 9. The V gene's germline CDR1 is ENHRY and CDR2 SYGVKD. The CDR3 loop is CANPSGTVYGYTF. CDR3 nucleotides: TGTGCCAACCCCTCCGGGACAGTCTATGGCTACACCTTC.

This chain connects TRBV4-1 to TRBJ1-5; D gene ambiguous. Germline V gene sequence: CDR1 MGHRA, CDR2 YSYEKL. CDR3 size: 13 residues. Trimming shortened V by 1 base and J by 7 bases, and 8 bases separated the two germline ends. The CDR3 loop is CASSQGWSQPQHF. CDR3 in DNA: TGCGCCAGCAGCCAAGGGTGGTCGCAGCCCCAGCATTTT.

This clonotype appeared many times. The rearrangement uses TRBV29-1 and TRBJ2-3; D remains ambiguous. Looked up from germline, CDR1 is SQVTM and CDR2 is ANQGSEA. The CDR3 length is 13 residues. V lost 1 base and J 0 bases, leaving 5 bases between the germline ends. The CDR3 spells CSVEGDSTDTQYF. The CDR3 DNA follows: TGCAGCGTTGAAGGTGACAGCACAGATACGCAGTATTTT.

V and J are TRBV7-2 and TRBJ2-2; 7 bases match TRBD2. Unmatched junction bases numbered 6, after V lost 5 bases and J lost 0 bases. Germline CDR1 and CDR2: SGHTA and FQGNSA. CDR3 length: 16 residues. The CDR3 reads CASSRRRGSNTGELFF. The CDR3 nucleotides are TGTGCCAGCAGCCGGCGGCGGGGGTCGAACACCGGGGAGCTGTTTTTT.

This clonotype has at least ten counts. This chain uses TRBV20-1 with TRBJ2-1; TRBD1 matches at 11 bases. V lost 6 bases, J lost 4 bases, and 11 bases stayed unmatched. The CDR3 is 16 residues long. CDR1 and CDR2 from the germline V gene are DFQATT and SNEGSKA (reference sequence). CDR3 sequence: CSADPGQGVFYNEQFF. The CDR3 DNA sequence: TGCAGTGCCGACCCGGGACAGGGGGTATTTTACAATGAGCAGTTCTTC.

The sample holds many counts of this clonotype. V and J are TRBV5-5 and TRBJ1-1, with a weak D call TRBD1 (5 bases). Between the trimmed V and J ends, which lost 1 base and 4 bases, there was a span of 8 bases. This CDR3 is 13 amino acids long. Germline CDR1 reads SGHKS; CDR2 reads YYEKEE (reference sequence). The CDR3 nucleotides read TGTGCCAGCAGCTTGTGGAGGGGCACTGAAGCTTTCTTT. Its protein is CASSLWRGTEAFF.

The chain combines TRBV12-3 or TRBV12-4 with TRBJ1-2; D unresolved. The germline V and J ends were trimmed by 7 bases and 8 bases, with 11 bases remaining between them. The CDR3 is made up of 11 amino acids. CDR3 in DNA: TGTGCCAGCACCGGGGTGGACGGCTACACCTTC. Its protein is CASTGVDGYTF.

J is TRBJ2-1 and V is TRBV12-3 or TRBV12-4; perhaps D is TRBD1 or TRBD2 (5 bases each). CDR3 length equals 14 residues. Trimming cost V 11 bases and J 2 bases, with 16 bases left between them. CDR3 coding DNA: TGTGCCGATGGGGTTGGGGGAACCTACAATGAGCAGTTCTTC. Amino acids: CADGVGGTYNEQFF.

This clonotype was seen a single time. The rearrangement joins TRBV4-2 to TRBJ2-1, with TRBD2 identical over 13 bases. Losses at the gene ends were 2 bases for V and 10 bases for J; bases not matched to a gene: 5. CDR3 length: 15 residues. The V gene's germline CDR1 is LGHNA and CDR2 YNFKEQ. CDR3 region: CASSQTSGGAREQFF. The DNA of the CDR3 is TGTGCCAGCAGCCAAACTAGCGGGGGGGCACGGGAGCAGTTCTTC.

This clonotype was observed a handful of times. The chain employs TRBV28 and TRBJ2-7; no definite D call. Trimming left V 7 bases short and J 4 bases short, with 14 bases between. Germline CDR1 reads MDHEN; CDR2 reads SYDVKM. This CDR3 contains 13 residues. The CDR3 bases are TGTGCCAGCACCTCGGGCCAATCTTACGAGCAGTACTTC. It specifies CASTSGQSYEQYF. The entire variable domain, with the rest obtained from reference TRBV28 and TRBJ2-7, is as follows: DVKVTQSSRYLVKRTGEKVFLECVQDMDHENMFWYRQDPGLGLRLIYFSYDVKMKEKGDIPEGYSVSREKKERFSLILESASTNQTSMYLCASTSGQSYEQYFGPGTRLTVT.

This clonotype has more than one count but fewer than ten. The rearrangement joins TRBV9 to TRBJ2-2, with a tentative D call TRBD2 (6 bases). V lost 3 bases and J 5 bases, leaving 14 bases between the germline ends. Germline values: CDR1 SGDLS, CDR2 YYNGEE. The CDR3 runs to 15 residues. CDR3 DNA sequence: TGTGCCAGCAGCGGTCTCGGAGGGAAAACCGGGGAGCTGTTTTTT. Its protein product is CASSGLGGKTGELFF.

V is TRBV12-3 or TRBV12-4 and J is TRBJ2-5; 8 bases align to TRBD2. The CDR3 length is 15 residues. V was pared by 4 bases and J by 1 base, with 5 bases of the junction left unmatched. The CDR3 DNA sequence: TGTGCCAGCAGTTCCCAGCGGGGGAGCCAAGAGACCCAGTACTTC. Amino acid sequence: CASSSQRGSQETQYF.

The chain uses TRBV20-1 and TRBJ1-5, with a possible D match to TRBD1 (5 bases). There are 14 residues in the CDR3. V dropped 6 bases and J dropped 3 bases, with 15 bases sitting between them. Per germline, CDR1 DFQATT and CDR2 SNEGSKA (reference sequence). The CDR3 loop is CSAKRDSDNQPQHF. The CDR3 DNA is TGCAGTGCCAAGCGCGACAGTGACAATCAGCCCCAGCATTTT.

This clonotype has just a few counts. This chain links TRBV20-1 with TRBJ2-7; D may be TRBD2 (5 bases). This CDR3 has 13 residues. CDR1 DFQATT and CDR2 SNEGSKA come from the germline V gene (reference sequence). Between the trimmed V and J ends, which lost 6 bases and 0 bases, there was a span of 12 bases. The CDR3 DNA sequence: TGCAGTGCCTTCTCCGCGGGCTCCTACGAGCAGTACTTC. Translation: CSAFSAGSYEQYF.

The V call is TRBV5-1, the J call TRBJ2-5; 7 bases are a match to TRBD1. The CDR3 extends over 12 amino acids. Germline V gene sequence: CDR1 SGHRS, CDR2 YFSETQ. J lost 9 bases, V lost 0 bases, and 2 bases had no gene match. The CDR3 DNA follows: TGCGCCAGCAGCTTGGGACAGGGCGCCCAGTACTTC. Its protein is CASSLGQGAQYF. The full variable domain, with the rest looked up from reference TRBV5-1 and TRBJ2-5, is KAGVTQTPRYLIKTRGQQVTLSCSPISGHRSVSWYQQTPGQGLQFLFEYFSETQRNKGNFPGRFSGRQFSNSRSEMNVSTLELGDSALYLCASSLGQGAQYFGPGTRLLVL.

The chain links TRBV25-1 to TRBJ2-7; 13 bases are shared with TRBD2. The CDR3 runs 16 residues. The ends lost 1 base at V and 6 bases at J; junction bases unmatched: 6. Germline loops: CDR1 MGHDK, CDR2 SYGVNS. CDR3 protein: CASSEFGTSGDCEQYF. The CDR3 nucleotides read TGTGCCAGCAGTGAATTCGGGACTAGCGGGGACTGCGAGCAGTACTTC.

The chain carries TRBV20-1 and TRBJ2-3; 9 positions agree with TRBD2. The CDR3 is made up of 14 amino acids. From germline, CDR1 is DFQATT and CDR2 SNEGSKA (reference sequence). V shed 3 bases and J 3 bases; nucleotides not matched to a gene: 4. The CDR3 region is CSASRLAGTDTQYF. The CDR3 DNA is TGCAGTGCTAGTAGGCTAGCGGGGACAGATACGCAGTATTTT.